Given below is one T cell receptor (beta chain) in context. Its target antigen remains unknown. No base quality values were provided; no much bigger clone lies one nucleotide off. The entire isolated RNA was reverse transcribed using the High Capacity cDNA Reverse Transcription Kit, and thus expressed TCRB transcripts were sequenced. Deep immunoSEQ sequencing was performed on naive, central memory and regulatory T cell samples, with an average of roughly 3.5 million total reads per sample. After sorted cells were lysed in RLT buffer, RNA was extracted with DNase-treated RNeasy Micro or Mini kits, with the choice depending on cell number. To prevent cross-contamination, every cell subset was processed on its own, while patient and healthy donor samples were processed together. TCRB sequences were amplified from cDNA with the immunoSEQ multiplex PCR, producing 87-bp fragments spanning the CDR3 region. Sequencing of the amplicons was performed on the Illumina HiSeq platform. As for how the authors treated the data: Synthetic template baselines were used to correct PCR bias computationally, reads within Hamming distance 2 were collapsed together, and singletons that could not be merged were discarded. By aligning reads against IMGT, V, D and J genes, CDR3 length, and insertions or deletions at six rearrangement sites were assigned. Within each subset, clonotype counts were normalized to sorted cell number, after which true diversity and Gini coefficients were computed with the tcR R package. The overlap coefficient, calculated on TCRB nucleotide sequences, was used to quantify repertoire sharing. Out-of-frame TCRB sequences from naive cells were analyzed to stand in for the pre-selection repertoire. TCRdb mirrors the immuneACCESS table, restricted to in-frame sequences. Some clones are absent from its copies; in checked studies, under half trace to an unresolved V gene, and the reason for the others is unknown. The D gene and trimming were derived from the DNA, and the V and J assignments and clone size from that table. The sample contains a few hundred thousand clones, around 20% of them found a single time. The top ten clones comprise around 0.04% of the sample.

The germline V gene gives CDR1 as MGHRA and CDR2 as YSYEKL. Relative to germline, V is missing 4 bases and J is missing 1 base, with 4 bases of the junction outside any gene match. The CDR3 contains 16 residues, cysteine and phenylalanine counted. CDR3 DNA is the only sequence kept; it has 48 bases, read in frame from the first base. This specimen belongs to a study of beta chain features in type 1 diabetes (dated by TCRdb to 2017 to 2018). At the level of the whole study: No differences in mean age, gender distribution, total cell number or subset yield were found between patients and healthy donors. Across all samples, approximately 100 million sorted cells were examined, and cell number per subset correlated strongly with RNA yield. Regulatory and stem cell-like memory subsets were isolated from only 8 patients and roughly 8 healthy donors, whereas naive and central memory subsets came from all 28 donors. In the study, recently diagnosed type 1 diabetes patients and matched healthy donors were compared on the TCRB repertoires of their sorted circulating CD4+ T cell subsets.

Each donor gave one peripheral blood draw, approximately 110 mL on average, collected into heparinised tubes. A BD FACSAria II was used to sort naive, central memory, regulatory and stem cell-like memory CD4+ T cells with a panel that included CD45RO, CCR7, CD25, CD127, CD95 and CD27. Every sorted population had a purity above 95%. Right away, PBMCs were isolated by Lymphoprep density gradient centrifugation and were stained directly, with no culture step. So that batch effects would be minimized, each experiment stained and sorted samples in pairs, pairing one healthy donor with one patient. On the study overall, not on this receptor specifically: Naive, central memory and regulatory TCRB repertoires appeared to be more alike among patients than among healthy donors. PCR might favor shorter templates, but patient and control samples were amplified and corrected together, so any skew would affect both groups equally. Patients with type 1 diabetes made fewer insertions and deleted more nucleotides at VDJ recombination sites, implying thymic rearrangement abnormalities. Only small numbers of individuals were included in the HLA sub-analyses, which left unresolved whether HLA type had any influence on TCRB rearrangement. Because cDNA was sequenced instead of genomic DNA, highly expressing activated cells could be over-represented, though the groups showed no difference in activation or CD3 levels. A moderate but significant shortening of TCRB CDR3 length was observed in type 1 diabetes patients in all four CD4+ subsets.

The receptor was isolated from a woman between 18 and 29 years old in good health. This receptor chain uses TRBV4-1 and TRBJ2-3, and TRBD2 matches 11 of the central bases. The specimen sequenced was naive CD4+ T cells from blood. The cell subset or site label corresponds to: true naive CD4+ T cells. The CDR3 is CASSRETSGGTDTQYF. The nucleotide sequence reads TGCGCCAGCAGCCGAGAGACTAGCGGGGGCACAGATACGCAGTATTTT.